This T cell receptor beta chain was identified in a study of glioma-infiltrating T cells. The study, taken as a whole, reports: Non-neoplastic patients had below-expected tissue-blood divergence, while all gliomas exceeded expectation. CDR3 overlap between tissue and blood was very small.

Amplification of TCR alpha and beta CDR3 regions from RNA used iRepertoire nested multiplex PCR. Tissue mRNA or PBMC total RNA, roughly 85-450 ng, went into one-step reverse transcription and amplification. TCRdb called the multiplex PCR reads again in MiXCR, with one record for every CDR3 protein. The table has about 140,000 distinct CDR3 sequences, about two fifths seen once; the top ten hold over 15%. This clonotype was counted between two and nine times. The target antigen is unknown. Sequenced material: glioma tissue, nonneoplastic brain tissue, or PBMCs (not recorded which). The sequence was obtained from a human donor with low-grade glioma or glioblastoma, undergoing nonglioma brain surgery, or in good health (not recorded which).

The CDR3 sequence is CASSFQGRTDTQYF. The CDR3 DNA reads as TGTGCCAGCAGTTTTCAGGGAAGAACAGATACGCAGTATTTT. V usage is TRBV12-3 or TRBV12-4 and J usage is TRBJ2-3; D may be TRBD1 (5 bases). The CDR3 runs 14 residues. The ends were cut back, 3 bases at V and 3 bases at J, with 10 bases in the middle.